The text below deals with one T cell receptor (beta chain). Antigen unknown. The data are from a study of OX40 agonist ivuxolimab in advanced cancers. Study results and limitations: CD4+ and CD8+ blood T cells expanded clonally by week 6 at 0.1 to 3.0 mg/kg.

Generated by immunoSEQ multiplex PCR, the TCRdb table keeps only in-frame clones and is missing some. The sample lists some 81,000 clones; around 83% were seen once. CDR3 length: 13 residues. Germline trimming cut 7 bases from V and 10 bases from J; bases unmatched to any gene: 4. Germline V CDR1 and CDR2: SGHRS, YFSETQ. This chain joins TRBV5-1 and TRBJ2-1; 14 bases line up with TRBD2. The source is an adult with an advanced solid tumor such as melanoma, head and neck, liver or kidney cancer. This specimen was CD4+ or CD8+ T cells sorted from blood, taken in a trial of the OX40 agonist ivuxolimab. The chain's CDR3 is CASRGLAGGEQFF. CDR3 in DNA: TGCGCCAGCCGCGGACTAGCGGGAGGAGAGCAGTTCTTC. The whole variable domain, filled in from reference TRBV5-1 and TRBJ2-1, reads KAGVTQTPRYLIKTRGQQVTLSCSPISGHRSVSWYQQTPGQGLQFLFEYFSETQRNKGNFPGRFSGRQFSNSRSEMNVSTLELGDSALYLCASRGLAGGEQFFGPGTRLTVL.